This TCR beta chain was captured by sequencing in a study of shared clonotypes between healthy human individuals. The overall study: The donor pool was made up of a couple of women and three men aged 18 to 49.

Study results and caveats: Memory subsets had estimated richness that was generally smaller than that of naive subsets.

Genomic DNA per cell subset filled all wells of several immunoSEQ plates. Assay used: immunoSEQ multiplex PCR; TCRdb lists only in-frame clones, some missing. The profile shows around 200,000 clones, roughly 91% of them singletons. About this clone itself: What it binds is not known.

CD45RA-negative memory and CD45RA+ naive subsets were split from the CD4+ cells. The CDR3 totals 15 residues. V was clipped by 3 bases and J by 3 bases; unmatched bases: 6. Germline loops: CDR1 LNHDA, CDR2 SQIVND (reference sequence). This TCR came from a woman aged 25-40 years in good health. The sequenced material came from naive CD4+ T cells sorted from blood. Subset defined: CD45RA+ positively selected. The chain links TRBV19 to TRBJ1-2; 8 nucleotides match TRBD1. CDR3: CASSIPGGADYGYTF. The CDR3 bases are TGTGCCAGTAGTATTCCAGGGGGCGCAGACTATGGCTACACCTTC.